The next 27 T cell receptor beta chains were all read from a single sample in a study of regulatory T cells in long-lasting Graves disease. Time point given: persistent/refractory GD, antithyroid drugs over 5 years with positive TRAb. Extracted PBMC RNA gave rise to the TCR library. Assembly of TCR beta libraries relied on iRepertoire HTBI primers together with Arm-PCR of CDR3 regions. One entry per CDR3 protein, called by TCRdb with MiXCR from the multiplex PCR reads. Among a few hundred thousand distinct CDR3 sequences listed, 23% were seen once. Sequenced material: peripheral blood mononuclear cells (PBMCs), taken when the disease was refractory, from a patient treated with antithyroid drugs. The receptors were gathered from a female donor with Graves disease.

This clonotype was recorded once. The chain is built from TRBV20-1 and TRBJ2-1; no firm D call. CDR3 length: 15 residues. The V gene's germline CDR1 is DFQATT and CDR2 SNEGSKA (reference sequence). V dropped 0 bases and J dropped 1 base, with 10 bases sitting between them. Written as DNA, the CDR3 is TGCAGTGCTAGAGATACGGGCCTTTCCTACAATGAGCAGTTCTTC. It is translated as CSARDTGLSYNEQFF.

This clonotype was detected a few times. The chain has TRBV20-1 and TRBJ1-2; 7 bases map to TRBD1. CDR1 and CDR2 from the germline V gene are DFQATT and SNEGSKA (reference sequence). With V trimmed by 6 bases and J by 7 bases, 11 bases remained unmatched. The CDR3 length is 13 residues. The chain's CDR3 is CSAANDRERGYTF. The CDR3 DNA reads TGCAGTGCCGCAAACGACAGGGAACGTGGCTACACCTTC.

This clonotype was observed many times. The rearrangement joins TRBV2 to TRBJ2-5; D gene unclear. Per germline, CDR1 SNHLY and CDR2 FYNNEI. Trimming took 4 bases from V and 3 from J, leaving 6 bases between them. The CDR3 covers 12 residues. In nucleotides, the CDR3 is TGTGCCAGCAGTGTGGTAGAAGAGACCCAGTACTTC. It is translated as CASSVVEETQYF.

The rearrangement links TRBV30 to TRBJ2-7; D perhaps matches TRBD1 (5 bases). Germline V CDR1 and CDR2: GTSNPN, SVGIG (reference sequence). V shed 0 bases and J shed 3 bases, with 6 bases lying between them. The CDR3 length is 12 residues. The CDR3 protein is CAWSVRDYEQYF. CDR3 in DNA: TGTGCCTGGAGTGTCAGGGACTACGAGCAGTACTTC. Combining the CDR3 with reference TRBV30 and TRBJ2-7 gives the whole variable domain SQTIHQWPATLVQPVGSPLSLECTVEGTSNPNLYWYRQAAGRGLQLLFYSVGIGQISSEVPQNLSASRPQDRQFILSSKKLLLSDSGFYLCAWSVRDYEQYFGPGTRLTVT.

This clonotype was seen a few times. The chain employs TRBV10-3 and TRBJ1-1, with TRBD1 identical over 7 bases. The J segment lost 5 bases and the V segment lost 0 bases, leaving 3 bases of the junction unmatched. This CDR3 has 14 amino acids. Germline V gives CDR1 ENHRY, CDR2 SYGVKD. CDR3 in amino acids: CAISESAGGTEAFF. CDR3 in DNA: TGTGCCATCAGTGAGTCCGCAGGGGGGACTGAAGCTTTCTTT.

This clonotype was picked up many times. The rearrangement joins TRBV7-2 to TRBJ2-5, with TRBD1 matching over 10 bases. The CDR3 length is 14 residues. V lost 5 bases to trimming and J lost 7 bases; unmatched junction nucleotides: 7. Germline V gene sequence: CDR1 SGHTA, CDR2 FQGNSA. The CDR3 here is CASSPQGQGTTQYF. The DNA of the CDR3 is TGTGCCAGCAGCCCCCAGGGACAGGGGACGACCCAGTACTTC.

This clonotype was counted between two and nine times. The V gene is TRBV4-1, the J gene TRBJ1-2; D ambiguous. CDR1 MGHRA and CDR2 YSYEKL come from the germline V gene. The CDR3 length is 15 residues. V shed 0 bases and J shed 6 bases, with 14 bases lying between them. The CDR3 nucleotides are TGCGCCAGCAGCCAAGATGCCCTTTTCCGGGATGGCTACACCTTC. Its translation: CASSQDALFRDGYTF.

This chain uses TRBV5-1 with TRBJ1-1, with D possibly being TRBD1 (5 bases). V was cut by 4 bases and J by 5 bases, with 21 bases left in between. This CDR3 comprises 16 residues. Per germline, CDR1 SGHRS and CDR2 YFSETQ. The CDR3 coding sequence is TGCGCCAGCAGCGTGGACTTAAGGGTCTGGGGGACTGAAGCTTTCTTT. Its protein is CASSVDLRVWGTEAFF.

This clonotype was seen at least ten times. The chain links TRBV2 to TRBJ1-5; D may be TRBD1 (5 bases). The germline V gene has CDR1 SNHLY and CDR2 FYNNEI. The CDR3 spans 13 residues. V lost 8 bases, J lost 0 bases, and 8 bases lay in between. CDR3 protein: CASDSYSNQPQHF. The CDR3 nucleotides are TGTGCCAGCGACAGCTATAGCAATCAGCCCCAGCATTTT.

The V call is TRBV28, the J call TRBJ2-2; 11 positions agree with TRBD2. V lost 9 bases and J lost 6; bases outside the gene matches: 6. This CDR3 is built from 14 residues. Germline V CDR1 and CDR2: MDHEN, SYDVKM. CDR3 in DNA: TGTGCCAGTCAGAGACTAGCGGGGTCCGGGGAGCTGTTTTTT. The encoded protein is CASQRLAGSGELFF.

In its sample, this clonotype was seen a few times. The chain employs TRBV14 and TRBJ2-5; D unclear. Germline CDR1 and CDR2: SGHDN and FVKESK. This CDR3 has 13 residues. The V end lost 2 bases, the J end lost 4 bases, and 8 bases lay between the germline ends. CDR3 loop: CASSQRIGETQYF. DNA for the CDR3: TGTGCCAGCAGCCAAAGGATCGGAGAGACCCAGTACTTC.

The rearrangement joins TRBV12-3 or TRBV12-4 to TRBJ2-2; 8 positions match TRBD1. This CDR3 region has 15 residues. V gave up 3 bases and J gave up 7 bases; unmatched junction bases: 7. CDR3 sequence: CASSLQGALGGELFF. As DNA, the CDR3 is TGTGCCAGCAGTTTGCAGGGGGCGCTTGGCGGGGAGCTGTTTTTT.

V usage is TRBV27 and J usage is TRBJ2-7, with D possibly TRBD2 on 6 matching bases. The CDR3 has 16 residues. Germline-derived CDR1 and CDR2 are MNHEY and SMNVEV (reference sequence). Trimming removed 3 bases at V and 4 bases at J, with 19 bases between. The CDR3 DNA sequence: TGTGCCAGCAGTTTGGAGGGGTCCCGATTTTTTTACGAGCAGTACTTC. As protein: CASSLEGSRFFYEQYF.

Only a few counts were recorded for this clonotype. Written as DNA, the CDR3 is TGCAGTGCTAACCAGGGAGCCTATGGCTACACCTTC. Amino acid sequence: CSANQGAYGYTF. The chain employs TRBV20-1 and TRBJ1-2; D possibly corresponds to TRBD1 (5 bases). Trimming left V 4 bases short and J 4 bases short, with 10 bases between. CDR1 is DFQATT and CDR2 is SNEGSKA in the germline V gene (reference sequence). The CDR3 consists of 12 residues.

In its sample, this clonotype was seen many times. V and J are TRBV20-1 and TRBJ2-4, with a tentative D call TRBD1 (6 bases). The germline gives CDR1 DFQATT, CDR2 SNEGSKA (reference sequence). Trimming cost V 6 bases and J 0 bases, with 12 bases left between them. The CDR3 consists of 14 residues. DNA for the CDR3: TGCAGTGCATGGGACACATTAGCCAAAAACATTCAGTACTTC. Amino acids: CSAWDTLAKNIQYF.

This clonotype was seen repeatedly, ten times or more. The CDR3 loop reads CASSLRQGAVISEKLFF. The CDR3 nucleotides are TGTGCCAGCAGCCTAAGACAGGGGGCTGTGATTTCGGAAAAACTGTTTTTT. The V and J genes are TRBV28 and TRBJ1-4; 10 positions match TRBD1. This CDR3 comprises 17 residues. V trimming: 6 bases; J trimming: 8 bases; junction bases outside the gene matches: 15. CDR1 MDHEN and CDR2 SYDVKM come from the germline V gene.

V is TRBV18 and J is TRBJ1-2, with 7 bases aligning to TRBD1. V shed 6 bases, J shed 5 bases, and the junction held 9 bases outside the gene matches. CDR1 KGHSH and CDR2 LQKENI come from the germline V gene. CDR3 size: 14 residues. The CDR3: CASSGDRVRYGYTF. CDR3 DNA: TGTGCCAGCTCCGGAGACAGGGTCCGATATGGCTACACCTTC.

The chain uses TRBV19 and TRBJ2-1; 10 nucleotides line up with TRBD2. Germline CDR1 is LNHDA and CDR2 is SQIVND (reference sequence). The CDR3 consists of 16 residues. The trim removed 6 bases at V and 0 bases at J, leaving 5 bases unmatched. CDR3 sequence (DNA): TGTGCCAGTAGCATTCGACTAGCGGGCTCCTACAATGAGCAGTTCTTC. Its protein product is CASSIRLAGSYNEQFF.

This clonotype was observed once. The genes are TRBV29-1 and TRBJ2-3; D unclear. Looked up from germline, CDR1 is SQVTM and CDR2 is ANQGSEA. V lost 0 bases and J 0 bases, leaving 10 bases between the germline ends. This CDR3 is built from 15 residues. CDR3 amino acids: CSVEEGRISTDTQYF. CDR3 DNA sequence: TGCAGCGTTGAAGAAGGCCGGATTAGCACAGATACGCAGTATTTT.

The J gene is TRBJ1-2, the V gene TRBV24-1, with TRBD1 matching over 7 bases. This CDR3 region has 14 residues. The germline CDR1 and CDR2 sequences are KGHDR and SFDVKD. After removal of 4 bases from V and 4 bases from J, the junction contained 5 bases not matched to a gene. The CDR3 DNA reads TGTGCCACCAGTGACGCGGGACAGACCTATGGCTACACCTTC. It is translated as CATSDAGQTYGYTF.

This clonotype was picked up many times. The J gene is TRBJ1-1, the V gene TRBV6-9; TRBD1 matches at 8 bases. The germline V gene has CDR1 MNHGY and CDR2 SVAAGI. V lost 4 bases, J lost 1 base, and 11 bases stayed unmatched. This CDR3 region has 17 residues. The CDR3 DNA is TGTGCCAGCAGTTCCGGACAGGGTCCCATGTCGAACACTGAAGCTTTCTTT. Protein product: CASSSGQGPMSNTEAFF.

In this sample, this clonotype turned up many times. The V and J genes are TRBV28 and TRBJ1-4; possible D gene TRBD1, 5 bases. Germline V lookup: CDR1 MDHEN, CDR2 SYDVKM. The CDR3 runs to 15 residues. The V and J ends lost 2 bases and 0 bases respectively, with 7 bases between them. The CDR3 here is CASSLRGATNEKLFF. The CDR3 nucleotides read TGTGCCAGCAGTTTAAGGGGTGCAACTAATGAAAAACTGTTTTTT.

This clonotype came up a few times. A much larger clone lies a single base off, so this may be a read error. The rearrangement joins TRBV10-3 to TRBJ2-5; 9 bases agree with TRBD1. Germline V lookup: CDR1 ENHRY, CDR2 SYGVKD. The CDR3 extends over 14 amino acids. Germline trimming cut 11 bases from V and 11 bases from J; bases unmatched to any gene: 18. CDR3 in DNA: TGTGCCTCCCTCCGGGACAGGGCAGGCAATGAGCAGTACTTC. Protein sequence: CASLRDRAGNEQYF.

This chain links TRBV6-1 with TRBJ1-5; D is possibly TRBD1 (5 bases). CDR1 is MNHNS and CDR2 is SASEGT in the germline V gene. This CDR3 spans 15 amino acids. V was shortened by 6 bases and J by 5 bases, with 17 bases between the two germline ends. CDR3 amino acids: CASSLIPGRHQPQHF. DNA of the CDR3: TGTGCCAGCAGCCTCATCCCGGGACGACATCAGCCCCAGCATTTT.

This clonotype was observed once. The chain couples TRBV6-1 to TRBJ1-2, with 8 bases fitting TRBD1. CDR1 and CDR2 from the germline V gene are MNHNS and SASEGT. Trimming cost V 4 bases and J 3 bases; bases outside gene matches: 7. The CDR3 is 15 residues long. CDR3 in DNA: TGTGCCAGCAGTGGAGGGACAGGTCTGTACTATGGCTACACCTTC. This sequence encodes CASSGGTGLYYGYTF.

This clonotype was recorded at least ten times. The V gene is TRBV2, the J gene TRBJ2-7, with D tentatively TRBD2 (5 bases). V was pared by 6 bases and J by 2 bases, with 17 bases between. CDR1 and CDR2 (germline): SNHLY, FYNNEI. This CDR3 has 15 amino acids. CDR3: CASRLVMGSPYEQYF. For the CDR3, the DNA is TGTGCCAGCAGACTAGTTATGGGTTCCCCCTACGAGCAGTACTTC.

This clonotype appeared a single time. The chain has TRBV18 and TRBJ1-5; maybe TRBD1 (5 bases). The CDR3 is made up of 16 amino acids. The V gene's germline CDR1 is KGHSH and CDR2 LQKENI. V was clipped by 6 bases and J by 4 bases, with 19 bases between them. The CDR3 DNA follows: TGTGCCAGCTCGCTAACTATGGGGGAGGTGAATCAGCCCCAGCATTTT. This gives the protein CASSLTMGEVNQPQHF.